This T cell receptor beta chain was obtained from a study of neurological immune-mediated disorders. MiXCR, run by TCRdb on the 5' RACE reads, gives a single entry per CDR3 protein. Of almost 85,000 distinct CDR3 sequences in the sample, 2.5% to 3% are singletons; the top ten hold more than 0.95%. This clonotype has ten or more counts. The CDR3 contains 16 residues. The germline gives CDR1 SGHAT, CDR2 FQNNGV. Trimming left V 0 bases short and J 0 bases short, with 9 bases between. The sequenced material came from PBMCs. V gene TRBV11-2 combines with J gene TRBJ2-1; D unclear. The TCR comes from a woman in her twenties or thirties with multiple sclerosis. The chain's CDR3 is CASSLESSLSYNEQFF. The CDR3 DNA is TGTGCCAGCAGCTTAGAATCGTCTCTCTCCTACAATGAGCAGTTCTTC.